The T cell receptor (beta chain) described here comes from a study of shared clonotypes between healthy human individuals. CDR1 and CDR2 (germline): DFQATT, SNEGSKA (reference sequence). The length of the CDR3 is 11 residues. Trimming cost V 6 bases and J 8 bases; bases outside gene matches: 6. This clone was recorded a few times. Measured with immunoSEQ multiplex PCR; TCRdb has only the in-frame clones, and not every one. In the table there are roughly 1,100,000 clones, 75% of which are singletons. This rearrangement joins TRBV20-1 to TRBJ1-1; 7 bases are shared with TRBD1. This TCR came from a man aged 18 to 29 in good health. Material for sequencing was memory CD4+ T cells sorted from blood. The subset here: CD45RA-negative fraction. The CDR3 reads CSALGQVEAFF. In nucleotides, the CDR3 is TGCAGTGCCTTAGGACAGGTCGAAGCTTTCTTT.